A single sample gave rise to the 20 T cell receptor beta chains below, sequenced in a study of CD8+ T cells in alopecia areata. Extraction of RNA preceded its reverse transcription into cDNA, which served as the sequencing template. This table comes from immunoSEQ multiplex PCR, and its TCRdb copy is limited to in-frame clones, with some not included. The repertoire holds 110,000 to 150,000 clones, 54% seen once, with about 16% in the top ten. Treatment described: oral pan-JAK inhibitor, 5-10 mg twice daily. This sample comprised CD8+ T cells sorted from blood, obtained at week 4, from a patient treated with tofacitinib. These receptors came from a human donor with alopecia areata.

This chain joins TRBV27 and TRBJ1-5; no reliable D call. The ends were cut back, 2 bases at V and 3 bases at J, with 11 bases in the middle. Looked up from germline, CDR1 is MNHEY and CDR2 is SMNVEV (reference sequence). This CDR3 is built from 15 residues. CDR3 protein: CASSLMVNNNQPQHF. CDR3 nucleotides: TGTGCCAGCAGTTTAATGGTCAATAACAATCAGCCCCAGCATTTT.

This rearrangement joins TRBV6-1 to TRBJ2-2, with a weak D call TRBD1 (6 bases). Trimming removed 7 bases at V and 7 bases at J, with 16 bases between. The CDR3 is 14 amino acids. CDR1 is MNHNS, CDR2 SASEGT, per germline. As DNA, the CDR3 is TGTGCCAGCACCGAGGGGGAGATTGACGGGGAGCTGTTTTTT. This translates into CASTEGEIDGELFF.

A few counts support this clone. The gene calls are TRBV6-6 and TRBJ1-4, with D unclear. The germline V gene encodes CDR1 MNHNY and CDR2 SVGAGI (reference sequence). The CDR3 is made up of 14 amino acids. With 0 bases removed from V and 8 bases from J, the gap between germline ends came to 10 bases. The DNA of the CDR3 is TGTGCCAGCAGTTACTCTTGGAAAGCCGAAAAACTGTTTTTT. It encodes CASSYSWKAEKLFF.

Only a few counts were recorded for this clone. The chain has TRBV7-9 and TRBJ2-7; TRBD2 matches at 11 bases. V lost 2 bases and J lost 6; bases outside the gene matches: 12. The length of the CDR3 is 17 residues. The germline gives CDR1 SEHNR, CDR2 FQNEAQ (reference sequence). The CDR3 protein is CASSLRMGLAVGGEQYF. DNA of the CDR3: TGTGCCAGCAGCTTAAGGATGGGACTAGCGGTGGGGGGCGAGCAGTACTTC.

On this clone itself: Because the CDR3's place on the DNA is in doubt, the DNA is left out and the CDR3 is given as listed by TCRdb. This rearrangement joins TRBV27 to TRBJ2-7; the table's D gene call, TRBD2, was not cross checked with the DNA. CDR1 is MNHEY, CDR2 SMNVEV, per germline (reference sequence). The CDR3 extends over 15 residues, inclusive of both ends. The CDR3 region is CASSPRDFRGYEQYF.

This clone was observed once. The chain carries TRBV5-1 and TRBJ1-5; D is unresolved. The germline CDR1 and CDR2 sequences are SGHRS and YFSETQ. Trimming stripped 0 bases from V and 2 bases from J, with 9 bases between. This CDR3 contains 15 residues. CDR3 DNA sequence: TGCGCCAGCAGCTTGGAGGGAGGAGGCAATCAGCCCCAGCATTTT. Protein product: CASSLEGGGNQPQHF.

This clone was found a few times. The chain links TRBV25-1 to TRBJ2-2, with D unresolved. With 4 bases removed from V and 4 bases from J, the gap between germline ends came to 10 bases. Germline CDR1 reads MGHDK; CDR2 reads SYGVNS. This CDR3 has 14 amino acids. The CDR3 DNA sequence: TGTGCCAGCAGTGGCCAAGCAATCACCGGGGAGCTGTTTTTT. It encodes CASSGQAITGELFF.

This sequence joins TRBV6-5 and TRBJ1-1; the D is unclear. The CDR3 has 15 amino acids. Germline V gene data show CDR1 as MNHEY and CDR2 as SVGAGI. V lost 5 bases and J lost 7, with 20 bases in between. The CDR3 bases are TGTGCCAGCAGTCAAGGAGGGCAGCTTAACTTTGAAGCTTTCTTT. Its protein product is CASSQGGQLNFEAFF.

This chain connects TRBV25-1 to TRBJ1-4; 7 bases agree with TRBD1. Per germline, CDR1 MGHDK and CDR2 SYGVNS. After removal of 5 bases from V and 3 bases from J, the junction contained 9 bases not matched to a gene. The CDR3 has 16 amino acids. The CDR3, as DNA: TGTGCCAGCAGTCTACCCCAGGGGGGGCCTAATGAAAAACTGTTTTTT. Translating gives CASSLPQGGPNEKLFF.

This clone was picked up one time. This sequence joins TRBV27 and TRBJ1-2, with D perhaps matching TRBD1 (6 bases). The CDR3 loop spans 16 amino acids. Trimming stripped 2 bases from V and 4 bases from J, with 17 bases between. The germline CDR1 and CDR2 sequences are MNHEY and SMNVEV (reference sequence). The chain's CDR3 is CASSLVSGQALYGYTF. In nucleotides, the CDR3 is TGTGCCAGCAGTTTAGTGTCGGGACAAGCCCTCTATGGCTACACCTTC.

The sample holds a few counts of this clone. This chain uses TRBV27 with TRBJ2-3; D perhaps matches TRBD1 (6 bases). V lost 6 bases to trimming and J lost 4 bases, with 11 bases between them. Germline V CDR1 and CDR2: MNHEY, SMNVEV (reference sequence). The CDR3 covers 13 residues. The CDR3 DNA sequence: TGTGCCAGCAGCACAGGGATGGCAGATACGCAGTATTTT. Translated, it gives CASSTGMADTQYF.

This clone was counted between two and nine times. This chain links TRBV6-5 with TRBJ1-2, with 8 nucleotides matching TRBD1. Losses at the gene ends were 5 bases for V and 4 bases for J; bases not matched to a gene: 9. The CDR3 totals 15 residues. Germline assignment: CDR1 MNHEY and CDR2 SVGAGI. The CDR3 nucleotides read TGTGCCAGCAGTCCCTCGCCAGGGACAGGCTATGGCTACACCTTC. It specifies CASSPSPGTGYGYTF.

This clone was detected only a few times. The V and J genes are TRBV7-2 and TRBJ2-5; TRBD1 matches at 10 bases. Unmatched junction bases numbered 9, after V lost 5 bases and J lost 3 bases. There are 16 residues in the CDR3. Germline V CDR1 and CDR2: SGHTA, FQGNSA. The CDR3 bases are TGTGCCAGCAGCCCGAGCACCGGGACAGGGGAAGAGACCCAGTACTTC. Amino acids: CASSPSTGTGEETQYF.

CDR3 sequence: CASSQVASEQYF. CDR3 in DNA: TGTGCCAGCAGCCAGGTCGCATCCGAGCAGTACTTC. The chain joins TRBV4-2 to TRBJ2-7; unclear D gene. The germline gives CDR1 LGHNA, CDR2 YNFKEQ. Trimming removed 3 bases at V and 6 bases at J, with 9 bases between. The CDR3 has 12 residues.

The V gene is TRBV29-1, the J gene TRBJ1-5; no firm D call. The CDR3 is 15 residues long. Germline CDR1 SQVTM, CDR2 ANQGSEA. V gave up 7 bases and J gave up 4 bases, with 20 bases separating them. The CDR3 spells CSGVATRWWNQPQHF. CDR3 nucleotide sequence: TGCAGCGGAGTAGCGACAAGGTGGTGGAATCAGCCCCAGCATTTT.

This rearrangement joins TRBV30 to TRBJ1-1; tentative D call: TRBD1 (5 bases). Germline lookup yields CDR1 GTSNPN and CDR2 SVGIG (reference sequence). Trimming left V 4 bases short and J 5 bases short, with 17 bases between. This CDR3 has 14 residues. The CDR3 DNA sequence: TGTGCCTGGACCCCCAGGGAGTTATCGACTGAAGCTTTCTTT. Its protein product is CAWTPRELSTEAFF.

Details on this clone: The identical CDR3 is also encoded by other nucleotide sequences in the sample. The chain has TRBV4-1 and TRBJ2-1; the D is unclear. This CDR3 spans 12 amino acids. Trimming took off 1 base at V and 6 bases at J, with 4 bases between the two ends. The germline V gene has CDR1 MGHRA and CDR2 YSYEKL. The CDR3 region is CASSQGGNEQFF. The CDR3 bases are TGCGCCAGCAGCCAAGGGGGCAATGAGCAGTTCTTC.

The J gene is TRBJ2-7, the V gene TRBV30; no clear D gene. Germline CDR1 is GTSNPN and CDR2 is SVGIG (reference sequence). V lost 1 base and J 4 bases, leaving 8 bases between the germline ends. The CDR3 consists of 12 residues. CDR3 coding DNA: TGTGCCTGGAGTGACATGGTTTACGAGCAGTACTTC. Protein product: CAWSDMVYEQYF.

The chain employs TRBV29-1 and TRBJ2-5, with D uncertain. The ends were cut back, 4 bases at V and 2 bases at J, with 2 bases in the middle. This CDR3 spans 10 amino acids. Germline lookup yields CDR1 SQVTM and CDR2 ANQGSEA. This CDR3 is CSVVQETQYF. In nucleotides, the CDR3 is TGCAGCGTTGTACAAGAGACCCAGTACTTC.

This clone occurred a few times. V usage is TRBV4-1 and J usage is TRBJ2-1; no firm D call. In germline, CDR1 is MGHRA, CDR2 YSYEKL. V was clipped by 1 base and J by 6 bases, with 7 bases between them. This CDR3 is built from 13 residues. The CDR3 DNA is TGCGCCAGCAGCCAAGTGGGGTCCAATGAGCAGTTCTTC. Protein sequence: CASSQVGSNEQFF.